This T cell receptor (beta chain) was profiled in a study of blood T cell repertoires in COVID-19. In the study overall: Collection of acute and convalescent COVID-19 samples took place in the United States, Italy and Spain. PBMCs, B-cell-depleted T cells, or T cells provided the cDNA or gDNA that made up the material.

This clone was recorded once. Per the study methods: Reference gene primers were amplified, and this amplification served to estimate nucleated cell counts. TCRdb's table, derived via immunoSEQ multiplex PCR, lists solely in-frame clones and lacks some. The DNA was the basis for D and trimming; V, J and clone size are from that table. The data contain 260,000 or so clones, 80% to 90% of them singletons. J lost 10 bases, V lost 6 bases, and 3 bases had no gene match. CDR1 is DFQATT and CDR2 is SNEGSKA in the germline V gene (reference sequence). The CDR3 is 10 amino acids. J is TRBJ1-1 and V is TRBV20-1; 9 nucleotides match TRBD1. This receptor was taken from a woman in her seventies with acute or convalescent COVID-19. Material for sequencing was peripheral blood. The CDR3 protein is CSAETGGAFF. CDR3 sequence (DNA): TGCAGTGCAGAGACAGGGGGAGCTTTCTTT.